What follows are 6 T cell receptor beta chains derived from one specimen sequenced in a study of T-cell reconstitution after alpha-beta-depleted transplantation in children (TCRdb year 2016). Per the publication, the treatment or condition label means: allogeneic hematopoietic cell transplantation with graft depleted of TCRalphabeta T cells and CD19 B cells. Libraries came from PCR. The listed sequencing device is Illumina HiSeq 2500. Molecular barcoding was employed in the preparation of TCR libraries, with unique molecular identifiers being used to normalize TCRbeta repertoire quantification. TCRdb passed the public sequencing reads through fastp at Q25 and MiXCR, retaining productive beta sequences. Rows merge per CDR3 protein into single entries with the most common DNA and genes. The sample table holds about 980,000 distinct CDR3 sequences, of which about 29% were seen once. Approximately 30% of the sample rests with the top ten.

The sample was PBMCs, mostly from graft donor cells, taken 360 days after TCRalphabeta/CD19-depleted stem cell transplant. The receptors were sampled from a boy less than two years old who had a stem cell transplant for SCID, so the T cells may come from the graft donor.

The chain uses TRBV12-3 or TRBV12-4 and TRBJ2-2; TRBD2 matches 7 bases. V shed 4 bases, J shed 0 bases, and the junction held 5 bases outside the gene matches. The CDR3 length is 16 residues. The CDR3 loop is CASSSILAPNTGELFF. The CDR3 coding sequence is TGTGCCAGCAGTTCCATACTAGCGCCGAACACCGGGGAGCTGTTTTTT.

This clonotype turned up a few times. J is TRBJ2-5 and V is TRBV5-1; D is perhaps TRBD2 (6 bases). CDR1 is SGHRS and CDR2 is YFSETQ in the germline V gene. The CDR3 totals 14 residues. Trimming took 2 bases from V and 5 from J, leaving 13 bases between them. CDR3 nucleotides: TGCGCCAGCAGCTTCTTCTTAGGAGGGGAGACCCAGTACTTC. This encodes CASSFFLGGETQYF.

This chain links TRBV28 with TRBJ2-7, with D perhaps given as TRBD1 or TRBD2 (5 bases each). The germline V gene has CDR1 MDHEN and CDR2 SYDVKM. Trimming shortened V by 8 bases and J by 4 bases, and 18 bases separated the two germline ends. The length of the CDR3 is 14 residues. CDR3 DNA sequence: TGTGCCAGCGCCCGGGGCGGATGGTGGTACGAGCAGTACTTC. Protein sequence: CASARGGWWYEQYF.

The genes are TRBV12-3 or TRBV12-4 and TRBJ2-1, with 12 bases lining up with TRBD1. The CDR3 contains 14 residues. J was trimmed by 7 bases and V by 6 bases; bases with no gene match: 4. CDR3 DNA sequence: TGTGCCAGCAGGGGACAGGGGGCGAGGAATGAGCAGTTCTTC. It codes for CASRGQGARNEQFF.

The table lists this clonotype with a few counts. The chain combines TRBV11-2 with TRBJ2-3; TRBD2 might be the D (5 bases). Germline lookup yields CDR1 SGHAT and CDR2 FQNNGV. The CDR3 is made up of 17 amino acids. Deletions cut 4 bases from V and 1 base from J, with 18 bases between. The CDR3, as DNA: TGTGCCAGCAGCTCTAACGGTGCGGGCCCTCGCACAGATACGCAGTATTTT. This sequence encodes CASSSNGAGPRTDTQYF.

This clonotype was seen repeatedly, ten times or more. The chain carries TRBV6-5 and TRBJ1-1, with D tentatively TRBD1 (6 bases). The CDR3 length is 18 residues. The germline V gene has CDR1 MNHEY and CDR2 SVGAGI. V lost 0 bases, J lost 4 bases, and 21 bases lay in between. The CDR3 protein is CASSYSARGSPRGTEAFF. CDR3 nucleotides: TGTGCCAGCAGTTACTCTGCCAGGGGATCCCCTCGGGGCACTGAAGCTTTCTTT.